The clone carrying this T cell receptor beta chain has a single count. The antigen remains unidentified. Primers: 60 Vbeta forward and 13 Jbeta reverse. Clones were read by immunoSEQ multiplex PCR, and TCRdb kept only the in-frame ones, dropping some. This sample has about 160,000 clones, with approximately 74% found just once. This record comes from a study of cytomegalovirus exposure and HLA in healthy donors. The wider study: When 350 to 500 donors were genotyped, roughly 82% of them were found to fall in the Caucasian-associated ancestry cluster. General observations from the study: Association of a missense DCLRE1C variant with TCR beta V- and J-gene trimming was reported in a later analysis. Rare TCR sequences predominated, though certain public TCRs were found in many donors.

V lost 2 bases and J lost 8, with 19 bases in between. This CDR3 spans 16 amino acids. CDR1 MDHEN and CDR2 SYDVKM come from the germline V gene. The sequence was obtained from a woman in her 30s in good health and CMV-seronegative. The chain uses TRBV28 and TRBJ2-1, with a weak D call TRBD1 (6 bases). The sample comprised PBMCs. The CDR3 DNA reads TGTGCCAGCAGTTTACTTCCGGGACAACAAACCGATGAGCAGTTCTTC. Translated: CASSLLPGQQTDEQFF.